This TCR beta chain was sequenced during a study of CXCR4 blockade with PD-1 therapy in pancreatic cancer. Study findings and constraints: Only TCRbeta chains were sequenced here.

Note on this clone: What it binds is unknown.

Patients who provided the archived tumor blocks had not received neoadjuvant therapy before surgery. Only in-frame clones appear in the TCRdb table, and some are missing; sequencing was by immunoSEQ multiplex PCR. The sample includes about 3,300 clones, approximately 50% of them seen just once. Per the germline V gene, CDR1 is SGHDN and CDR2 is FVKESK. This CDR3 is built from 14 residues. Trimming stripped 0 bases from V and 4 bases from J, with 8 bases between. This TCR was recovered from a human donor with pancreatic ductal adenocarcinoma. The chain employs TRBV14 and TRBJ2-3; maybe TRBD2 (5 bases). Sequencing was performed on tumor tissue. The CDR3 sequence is CASSQDFGADTQYF. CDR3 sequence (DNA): TGTGCCAGCAGCCAAGATTTCGGGGCAGATACGCAGTATTTT.